This T cell receptor beta chain was identified in a study of cytomegalovirus exposure and HLA in healthy donors (dated by TCRdb to 2017 to 2019). Turning to the overall study: An earlier analysis of approximately 640 of the donors reported 250 to 300 Gb of sequence data and approximately 110 million unique TCR beta sequences from approximately 180 million T cells. An early release that covered several hundred HLA-typed donors contained approximately 300 gigabases of sequencing data and 65 million to 100 million unique TCR sequences. Among the roughly 390 genotyped donors, 81% belonged to the genetic ancestry cluster associated with self-reported Caucasian donors. The study aimed to test whether signatures of past pathogen exposure could be identified by cataloging public T cell receptors. Using immunosequencing, the study profiled T cell repertoires from about 610 subjects and related those repertoires to cytomegalovirus serostatus. Along with the approximately 600-subject first cohort, a separate validation cohort of around 110 different subjects was used. To predict cytomegalovirus infection status, the study combined high-throughput TCR immunosequencing, statistical association of individual TCRs with disease status, and machine learning. In a later analysis, previously published TCR beta repertoires from 500 to 750 donors were re-analyzed and high-resolution HLA genotyping was added so that TCR occurrence patterns could be studied. In the later analysis, no new phenotypic data were used to find candidate immune exposures; instead, reliance was placed on TCR beta sequences and their occurrence across donors. An earlier analysis of nearly 600 of the donors applied high-throughput TCR beta sequencing to assess whether each TCR beta V gene segment acted as functional or pseudogenic. Donor age, sex, ethnicity and CMV serostatus were compiled together with the repertoire data. A later genetic analysis used genome-wide SNP genotypes for about 65% of the roughly 670 donors, treating that subset as a discovery cohort. Every discovery cohort repertoire had been produced on one sequencing platform. Both class I and class II loci were covered by HLA typing, at four-digit resolution. Typing coverage varied by locus: roughly 620-640 donors for A, B, C, DRB1 and DQB1; approximately 500 for DQA1; more than 600 for DPA1; fewer than 480 for DPB1. Because of strong linkage in the cohort, roughly five DR-DQ haplotypes were treated as single units for association and clustering. Among roughly 400 genotyped donors of the cohort, an average of around 240,000 unique TCR beta nucleotide sequences was sequenced per donor, of which about 19% were non-productive. The paper's findings and limits, for the study overall: In vitro tests confirmed that a few of the cytomegalovirus-associated TCR beta chains recognize cytomegalovirus antigens. Linkage disequilibrium might explain the correlated functional status among segregating V segments, but an unknown experimental factor could not be ruled out. When HLA alleles, especially DR and DQ, strongly co-occurred, attributing TCR associations to individual alleles was difficult. A later analysis associated about 16,000 TCR beta sequences with specific HLA alleles at a false discovery rate of 0.05. A cluster of highly shared sequence variants was judged likely to represent a technical artifact of the sequencing pipeline. For the cohort, immune exposure information was limited to CMV serostatus. Compared with the approximately 720-donor mean, donors in an Asian-associated ancestry cluster had fewer N-insertions in productive TCRs, according to a later genetic analysis. V-gene and J-gene trimming of TCR beta chains was associated with a missense DCLRE1C variant in a later genetic analysis, and the association was replicated in an independent cohort. The classifier was reported to diagnose cytomegalovirus status with high specificity and sensitivity in both the original cohort and the validation cohort. In an earlier analysis of 500 to 650 of the donors, most TCR beta V segments appeared in productive rearrangements about 87% or about 30% of the time, broadly matching IMGT annotations. In a later analysis, most CMV-associated TCR beta chains were found to appear HLA-restricted, with HLA associations seemingly driven largely by CMV exposure. A total of 150 to 200 TCR beta chains were listed by the study as associated with cytomegalovirus. A later analysis found that TCR association rates varied across HLA loci, with DRB1 alleles showing the most associated TCRs and HLA-C alleles the fewest. Across donors, most TCR sequences were observed very rarely, whereas some public TCRs were present in many individuals. The earlier analysis of 587 of the donors excluded approximately 17 rarely observed V segments, including chromosome 9 orphons, because counts were too low. Sequencing depth was assumed to be roughly uniform across donors in the presence/absence analyses, though that assumption may not hold. The 87-base-pair reads could not distinguish some IMGT-functional V segments, including TRBV6-2 and TRBV6-3, so those segments were excluded. In a later analysis, several top co-occurrence clusters were reported to appear linked to parvovirus B19, influenza, CMV and Epstein-Barr virus. In a later analysis, HLA-associated TCR beta chains were found to be more clonally expanded and to have lower generation probabilities than equally common non-associated chains. A further reported finding was that TCR beta sequences accurately predicted the HLA-A and HLA-B alleles for most subjects in the first cohort. According to the authors, the approach could potentially be generalized to other disease states and immunological phenotypes. Because HLA typing was unavailable for some donors at each locus, only the typed subset was used in association tests. The cohort was sequenced for TCR beta chains only, and without alpha or paired-chain data the features that could be detected were limited.

The library was built by means of the immunoSEQ multiplex PCR assay. The multiplex PCR relied on a mix of 60 forward primers for TCR Vbeta segments and 13 reverse primers for TCR Jbeta segments. Amplification of the CDR3 region of rearranged TCR beta genes was performed with a multiplex PCR assay on genomic DNA. The Illumina HiSeq System was used to sequence the amplified TCR beta libraries as 87-base-pair reads. The study's processing was this. Across the 500 to 750 repertoires, a later analysis counted tens of millions of unique TCR beta chains, roughly 11 million of which were shared by at least two donors. Raw reads were error-corrected and collapsed into unique sequences with a nearest-neighbor algorithm that merged closely related sequences to remove PCR and sequencing errors. CDR3 sequences were aligned to IMGT reference sequences to assign V, D and J gene segments. For a sequence to be retained, at least a six-nucleotide match to both a V gene segment and a J gene segment was required. A rearrangement counted as productive if the CDR3 had no stop codons and remained in frame with V and J, and every other rearrangement counted as non-productive. Following IMGT convention, CDR3 was defined as the stretch from the second conserved V-encoded cysteine to the conserved J-encoded phenylalanine. The earlier analysis of about 610 of the donors excluded any sequence lacking an unambiguous match to a single V gene segment. In an earlier analysis of several hundred of the donors, a V segment was called functional when productive rearrangements were above 56.7%, and segregating when the standard deviation between donors exceeded 5%. A statistical classification framework was built for diagnosing cytomegalovirus status from the catalog of TCR beta chain sequences. In a later analysis, V and J genes were assigned by comparing TCR nucleotide sequences against IMGT/GENE-DB human TR gene sequences. The TCRdist pipeline was used in a later analysis to assign CDR3 sequences and most-parsimonious VDJ recombination scenarios. In a later analysis, each TCR beta chain was defined by its CDR3 amino acid sequence together with its V-gene family, and reads lacking a unique V-gene family were excluded. As a way to deal with suspected cross-contamination and a sequencing artifact, a later analysis dropped hundreds of nucleotide sequences that were highly shared and had low generation probability. In a later analysis, a clonal expansion index for each public chain was calculated from normalized within-repertoire ranks of inferred template counts. Generation probabilities in a later analysis came from a VDJ recombination model fitted to out-of-frame rearrangements, and those results were checked against IGoR. A later analysis scored TCR-TCR, TCR-HLA and TCR-CMV co-occurrence with hypergeometric tests, applying a repertoire-size bias correction to TCR pairs. A later analysis estimated false discovery rates by permuting HLA or CMV assignments 20 times. In a later analysis, co-occurring TCRs were grouped using DBSCAN, with TCRdist sequence similarity added in when clustering inside HLA-allele-positive subsets. Repertoires with fewer than 30,000 or more than 120,000 public chains were left out of co-occurrence clustering, as were five repertoires with anomalous nucleotide sharing. TCRdb re-hosts the immuneACCESS table, in-frame sequences only. Its copies lack some clones; in the studies checked, an unresolved V gene accounts for under half of them, and the cause for the rest is not known. That table supplies the V and J calls and clone size; D and trimming were determined from the DNA. Across this sample there are approximately 84,000 clones, with around 75% seen only once. The ten biggest clones cover roughly 2% of the sample.

Note on this clone: Its binding antigen is unknown. Per-base qualities were not stored, and no clone one base away is much larger.

The cohort consisted of 666 healthy bone marrow donors. Cohort members were all nominally healthy when sampled, although unrecorded immune exposures were likely present. The donor tested CMV seronegative and was one of the 352 seronegative cohort members. A peripheral blood sample was provided by each donor, and peripheral blood mononuclear cells were used for TCR beta sequencing. Genomic DNA extraction from the blood cell samples was performed with the Qiagen DNeasy Blood Extraction Kit. From the cysteine through the phenylalanine, the CDR3 covers 12 amino acids. Of all the DNA, just the CDR3 is kept, 36 bases in frame from base 1. The junction carries 6 bases between V and J, which are trimmed by 2 bases and 4 bases respectively. From the germline V gene (reference sequence), CDR1 is MNHEY and CDR2 is SMNVEV.

Source material: PBMCs. This receptor was obtained from a man aged 40-49 years in good health and CMV-seronegative. The chain was built from TRBV27 and TRBJ2-7; a tentative D call is TRBD2 (6 bases match). The CDR3 amino acid sequence is: CASSLAGYEQYF. The DNA sequence is TGTGCCAGCAGTTTAGCGGGGTACGAGCAGTACTTC.